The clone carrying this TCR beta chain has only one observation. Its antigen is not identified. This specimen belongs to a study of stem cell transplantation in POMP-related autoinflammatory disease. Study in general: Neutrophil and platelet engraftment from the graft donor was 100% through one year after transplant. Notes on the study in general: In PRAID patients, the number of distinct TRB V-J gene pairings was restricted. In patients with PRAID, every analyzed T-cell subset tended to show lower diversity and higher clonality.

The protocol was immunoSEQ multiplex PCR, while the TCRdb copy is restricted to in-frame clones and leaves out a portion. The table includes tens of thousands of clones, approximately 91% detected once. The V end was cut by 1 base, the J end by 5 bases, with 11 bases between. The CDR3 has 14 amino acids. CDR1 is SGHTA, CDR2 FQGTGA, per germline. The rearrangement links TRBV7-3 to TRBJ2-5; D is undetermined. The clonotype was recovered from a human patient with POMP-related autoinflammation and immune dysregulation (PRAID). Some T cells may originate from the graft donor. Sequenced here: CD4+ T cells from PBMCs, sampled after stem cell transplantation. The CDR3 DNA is TGTGCCAGCAGCTTAAGTGGGCCTGGGGAGACCCAGTACTTC. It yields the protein CASSLSGPGETQYF.